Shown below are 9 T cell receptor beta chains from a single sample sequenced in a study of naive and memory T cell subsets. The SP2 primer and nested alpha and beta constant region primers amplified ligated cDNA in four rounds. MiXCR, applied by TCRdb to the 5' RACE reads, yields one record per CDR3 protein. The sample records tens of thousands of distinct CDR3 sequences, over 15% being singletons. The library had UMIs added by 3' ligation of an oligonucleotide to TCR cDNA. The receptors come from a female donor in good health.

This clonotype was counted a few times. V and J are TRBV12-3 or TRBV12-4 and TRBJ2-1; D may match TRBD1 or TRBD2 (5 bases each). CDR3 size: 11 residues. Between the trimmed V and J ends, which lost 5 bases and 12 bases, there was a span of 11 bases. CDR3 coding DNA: TGTGCCAGCAGTAGGGGAGAGGGGCAGTTCTTC. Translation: CASSRGEGQFF.

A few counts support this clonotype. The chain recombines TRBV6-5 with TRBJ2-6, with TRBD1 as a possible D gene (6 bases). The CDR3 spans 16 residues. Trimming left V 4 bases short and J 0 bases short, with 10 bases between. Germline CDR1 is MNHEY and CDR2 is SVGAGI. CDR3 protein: CASSWTASSGANVLTF. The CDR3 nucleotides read TGTGCCAGCAGTTGGACAGCGAGCTCTGGGGCCAACGTCCTGACTTTC.

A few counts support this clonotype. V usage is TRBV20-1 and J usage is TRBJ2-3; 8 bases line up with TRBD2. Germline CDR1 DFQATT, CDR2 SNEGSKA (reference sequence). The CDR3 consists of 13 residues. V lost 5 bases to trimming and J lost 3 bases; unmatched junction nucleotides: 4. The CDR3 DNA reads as TGCAGTGCTCCGGGACTAGGGACAGATACGCAGTATTTT. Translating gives CSAPGLGTDTQYF.

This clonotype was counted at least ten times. CDR3: CASSPPGTELEAFF. CDR3 DNA: TGTGCCAGCAGCCCCCCCGGGACGGAGCTTGAAGCTTTCTTT. The rearrangement links TRBV6-5 to TRBJ1-1; a weak D match, TRBD1 (5 bases). CDR3 length: 14 residues. Germline values: CDR1 MNHEY, CDR2 SVGAGI. Trimming took off 6 bases at V and 7 bases at J, with 18 bases between the two ends.

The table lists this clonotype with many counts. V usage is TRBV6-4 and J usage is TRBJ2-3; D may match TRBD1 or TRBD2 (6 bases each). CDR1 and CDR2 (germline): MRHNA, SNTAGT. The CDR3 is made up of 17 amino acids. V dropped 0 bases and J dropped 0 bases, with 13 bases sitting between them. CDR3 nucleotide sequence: TGTGCCAGCAGTGACTCCCCTGCGGGACACAGCACAGATACGCAGTATTTT. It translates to CASSDSPAGHSTDTQYF.

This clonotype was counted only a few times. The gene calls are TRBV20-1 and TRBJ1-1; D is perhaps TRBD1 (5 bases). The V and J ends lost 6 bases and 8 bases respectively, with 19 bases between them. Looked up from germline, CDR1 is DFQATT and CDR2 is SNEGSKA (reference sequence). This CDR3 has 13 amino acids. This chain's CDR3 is CSAAYRDSIEAFF. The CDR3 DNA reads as TGCAGTGCGGCATACCGGGACTCAATCGAAGCTTTCTTT.

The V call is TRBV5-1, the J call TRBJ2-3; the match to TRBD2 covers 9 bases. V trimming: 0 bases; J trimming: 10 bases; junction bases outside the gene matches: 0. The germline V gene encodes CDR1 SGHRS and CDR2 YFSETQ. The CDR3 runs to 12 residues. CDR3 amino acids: CASSLERGAQYF. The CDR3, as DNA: TGCGCCAGCAGCTTGGAGCGGGGGGCGCAGTATTTT.

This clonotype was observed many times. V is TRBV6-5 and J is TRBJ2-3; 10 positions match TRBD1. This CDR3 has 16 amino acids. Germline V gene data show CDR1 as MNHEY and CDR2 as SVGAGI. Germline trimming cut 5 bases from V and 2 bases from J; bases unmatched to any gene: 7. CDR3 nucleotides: TGTGCCAGCAGTACTGTGGGGACAGGGGTCACAGATACGCAGTATTTT. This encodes CASSTVGTGVTDTQYF.

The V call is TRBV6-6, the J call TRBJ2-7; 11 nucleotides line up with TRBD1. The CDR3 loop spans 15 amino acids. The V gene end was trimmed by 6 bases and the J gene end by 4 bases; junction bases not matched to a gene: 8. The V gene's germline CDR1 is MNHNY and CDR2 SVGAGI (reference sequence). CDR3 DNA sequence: TGTGCCAGCAGCCTTGGACAGGGGGCCGGGTACGAGCAGTACTTC. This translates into CASSLGQGAGYEQYF.